The present T cell receptor (beta chain) was sequenced within a study of cytomegalovirus exposure and HLA in healthy donors. Study summary: Among the 300 to 450 genotyped donors, 65% to 90% were placed in the Caucasian-associated ancestry cluster.

A word on this clone: Its antigen is undetermined.

The PCR used 60 Vbeta and 13 Jbeta primers. Generated by immunoSEQ multiplex PCR, the TCRdb table keeps only in-frame clones and is missing some. Of under 130,000 clones listed, about 74% are singletons. This CDR3 is built from 16 residues. V dropped 4 bases and J dropped 4; count of bases not matched to a gene: 5. Germline-derived CDR1 and CDR2 are SGHRS and YFSETQ. Overall study results and limits: Trimming of TCR beta V- and J-genes showed a link, identified in a later analysis, to a missense DCLRE1C variant. An analysis was carried out later, and it reportedly showed fewer N-insertions in an Asian-associated ancestry cluster than the approximately 700-donor mean. What TCR beta sequences reportedly achieved was accurate prediction of HLA-A and HLA-B alleles in most subjects.

The rearrangement joins TRBV5-1 to TRBJ2-7; 16 bases line up with TRBD2. Sequenced input: PBMCs. This sequence was found in a female donor in good health and CMV-seropositive. Here the CDR3 DNA reads TGCGCCAGCAGCCAGGGGACTAGCGGGAGGGGGTACGAGCAGTACTTC. Translating it yields CASSQGTSGRGYEQYF. The full variable domain, completed using reference TRBV5-1 and TRBJ2-7, is KAGVTQTPRYLIKTRGQQVTLSCSPISGHRSVSWYQQTPGQGLQFLFEYFSETQRNKGNFPGRFSGRQFSNSRSEMNVSTLELGDSALYLCASSQGTSGRGYEQYFGPGTRLTVT.